This TCR beta chain was sequenced for a study of OX40 agonist ivuxolimab in advanced cancers. Study-wide context: Ivuxolimab, which patients received intravenously every 2 weeks, was dosed at 0.01 to 10 mg/kg. About 40% of patients had received prior checkpoint inhibitor therapy. Findings and limits, study-wide: At 0.1 to 3.0 mg/kg, clonal expansion of CD4+ and CD8+ blood T cells had occurred by week 6.

The protocol was immunoSEQ multiplex PCR, while the TCRdb copy is restricted to in-frame clones and leaves out a portion. The data hold 65,000 to 75,000 clones, with roughly 85% observed a single time. This clone ranks as medium-sized. Its antigen is unidentified. Material: CD4+ or CD8+ T cells sorted from blood, obtained in a trial of the OX40 agonist ivuxolimab. The receptor comes from an adult with an advanced solid tumor such as melanoma, head and neck, liver or kidney cancer.

The CDR3 DNA reads as TGCGCCAGCAGCTTACCTGGACCGAACACTGAAGCTTTCTTT. This sequence encodes CASSLPGPNTEAFF. The chain carries TRBV5-1 and TRBJ1-1; no definite D call. The CDR3 covers 14 residues. The germline V gene encodes CDR1 SGHRS and CDR2 YFSETQ. Trimming took 2 bases from V and 1 from J, leaving 9 bases between them. Full variable domain (missing parts from reference TRBV5-1 and TRBJ1-1): KAGVTQTPRYLIKTRGQQVTLSCSPISGHRSVSWYQQTPGQGLQFLFEYFSETQRNKGNFPGRFSGRQFSNSRSEMNVSTLELGDSALYLCASSLPGPNTEAFFGQGTRLTVV.